The present entry profiles one T cell receptor beta chain with its context. Clones were sequenced by immunoSEQ multiplex PCR, and TCRdb holds only the in-frame ones, with some missing. The profile shows 70,000 to 85,000 clones, approximately 80% of them singletons. Germline V gene sequence: CDR1 SGDLS, CDR2 YYNGEE. The V segment lost 0 bases and the J segment 6 bases; nucleotides outside the gene matches: 8. This CDR3 contains 16 residues. This entry is derived from a study of blood T cell repertoires in COVID-19. The receptor was derived from a woman aged 80 or older with acute or convalescent COVID-19. The chain employs TRBV9 and TRBJ2-1; 8 bases line up with TRBD1. The sequencing input was peripheral blood. CDR3: CASSVEAGGLSNEQFF. The CDR3 DNA is TGTGCCAGCAGCGTAGAGGCAGGGGGCTTGAGCAATGAGCAGTTCTTC. The full variable domain, rest sourced from reference TRBV9 and TRBJ2-1, is DSGVTQTPKHLITATGQRVTLRCSPRSGDLSVYWYQQSLDQGLQFLIQYYNGEERAKGNILERFSAQQFPDLHSELNLSSLELGDSALYFCASSVEAGGLSNEQFFGPGTRLTVL.